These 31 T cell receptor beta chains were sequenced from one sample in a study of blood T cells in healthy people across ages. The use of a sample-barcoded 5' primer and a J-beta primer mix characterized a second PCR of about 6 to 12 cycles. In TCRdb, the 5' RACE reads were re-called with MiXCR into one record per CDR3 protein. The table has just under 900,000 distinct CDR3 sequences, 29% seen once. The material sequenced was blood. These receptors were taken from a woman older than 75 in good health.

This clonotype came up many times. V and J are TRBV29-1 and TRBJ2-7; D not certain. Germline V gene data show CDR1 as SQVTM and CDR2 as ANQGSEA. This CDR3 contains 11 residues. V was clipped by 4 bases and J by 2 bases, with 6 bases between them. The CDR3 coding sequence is TGCAGCGTTGGGCCAACCTACGAGCAGTACTTC. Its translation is CSVGPTYEQYF.

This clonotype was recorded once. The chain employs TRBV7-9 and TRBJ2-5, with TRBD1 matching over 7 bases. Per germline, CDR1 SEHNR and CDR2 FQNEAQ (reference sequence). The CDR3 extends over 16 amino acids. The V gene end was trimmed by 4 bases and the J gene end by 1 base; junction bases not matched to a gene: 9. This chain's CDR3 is CASSSLATGTQETQYF. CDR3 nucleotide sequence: TGTGCCAGCAGCTCCCTCGCGACAGGGACCCAAGAGACCCAGTACTTC.

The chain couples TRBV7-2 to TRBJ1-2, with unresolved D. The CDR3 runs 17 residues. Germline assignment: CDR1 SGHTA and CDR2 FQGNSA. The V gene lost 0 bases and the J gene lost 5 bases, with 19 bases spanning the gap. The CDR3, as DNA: TGTGCCAGCAGCTTAGCGCACGGGCCGGCAATGGGGTATGGCTACACCTTC. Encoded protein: CASSLAHGPAMGYGYTF. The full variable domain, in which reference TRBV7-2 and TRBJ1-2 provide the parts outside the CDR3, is GAGVSQSPSNKVTEKGKDVELRCDPISGHTALYWYRQSLGQGLEFLIYFQGNSAPDKSGLPSDRFSAERTGGSVSTLTIQRTQQEDSAVYLCASSLAHGPAMGYGYTFGSGTRLTVV.

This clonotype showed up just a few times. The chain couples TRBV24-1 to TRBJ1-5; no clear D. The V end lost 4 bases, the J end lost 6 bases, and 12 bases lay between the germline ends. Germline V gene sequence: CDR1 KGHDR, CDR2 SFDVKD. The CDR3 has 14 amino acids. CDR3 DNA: TGTGCCACCAGTGACAGCCTAATAAGTCAGCCCCAGCATTTT. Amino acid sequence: CATSDSLISQPQHF.

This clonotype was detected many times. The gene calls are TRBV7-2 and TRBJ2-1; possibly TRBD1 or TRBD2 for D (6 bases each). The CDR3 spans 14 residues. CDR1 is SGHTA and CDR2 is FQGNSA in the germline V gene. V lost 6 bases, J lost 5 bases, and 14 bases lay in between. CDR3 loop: CASSHGGWDNEQFF. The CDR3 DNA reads TGTGCCAGCAGTCACGGGGGCTGGGACAATGAGCAGTTCTTC.

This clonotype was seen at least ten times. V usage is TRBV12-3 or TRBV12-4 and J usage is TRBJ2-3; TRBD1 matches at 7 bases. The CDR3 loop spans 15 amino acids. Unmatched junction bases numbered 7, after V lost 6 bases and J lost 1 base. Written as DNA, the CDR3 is TGTGCCAGCAGGAGGACAGGACCCCGCACAGATACGCAGTATTTT. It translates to CASRRTGPRTDTQYF.

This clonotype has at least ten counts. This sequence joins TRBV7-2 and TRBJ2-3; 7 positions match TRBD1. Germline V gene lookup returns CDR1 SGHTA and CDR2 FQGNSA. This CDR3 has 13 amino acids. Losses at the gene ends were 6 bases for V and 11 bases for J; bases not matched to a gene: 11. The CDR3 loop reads CASSSTTGTEQYF. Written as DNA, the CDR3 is TGTGCCAGCAGTTCCACAACCGGGACAGAGCAGTATTTT.

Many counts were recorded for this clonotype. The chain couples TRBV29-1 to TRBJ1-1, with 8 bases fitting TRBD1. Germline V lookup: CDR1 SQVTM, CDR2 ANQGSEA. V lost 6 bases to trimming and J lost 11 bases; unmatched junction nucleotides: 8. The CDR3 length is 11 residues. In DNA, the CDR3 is TGCAGCGTCGCTACAGGGGGGACGGCTTTCTTT. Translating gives CSVATGGTAFF. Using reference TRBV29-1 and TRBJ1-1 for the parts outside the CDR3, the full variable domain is SAVISQKPSRDICQRGTSLTIQCQVDSQVTMMFWYRQQPGQSLTLIATANQGSEATYESGFVIDKFPISRPNLTFSTLTVSNMSPEDSSIYLCSVATGGTAFFGQGTRLTVV.

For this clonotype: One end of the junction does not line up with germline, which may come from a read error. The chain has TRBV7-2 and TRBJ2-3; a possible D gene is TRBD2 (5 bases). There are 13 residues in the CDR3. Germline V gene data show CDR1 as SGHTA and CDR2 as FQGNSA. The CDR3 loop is CVSGLFRADTQYF. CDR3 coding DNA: TGTGTCAGCGGCTTATTCCGGGCAGATACGCAGTATTTT.

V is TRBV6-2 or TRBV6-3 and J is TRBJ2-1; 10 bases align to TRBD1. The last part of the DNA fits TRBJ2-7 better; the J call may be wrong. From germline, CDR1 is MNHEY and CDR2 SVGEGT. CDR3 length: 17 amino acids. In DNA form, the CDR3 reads TGTGCCAGCAGGACAGGGGGCGGGGGTGAAAACTACAATGAGCAGTACTTC. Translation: CASRTGGGGENYNEQYF.

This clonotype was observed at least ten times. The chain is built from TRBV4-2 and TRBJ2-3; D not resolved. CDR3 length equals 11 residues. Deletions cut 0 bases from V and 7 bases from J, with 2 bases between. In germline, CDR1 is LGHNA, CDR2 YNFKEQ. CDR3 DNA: TGTGCCAGCAGCCAAGAACATACGCAGTATTTT. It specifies CASSQEHTQYF.

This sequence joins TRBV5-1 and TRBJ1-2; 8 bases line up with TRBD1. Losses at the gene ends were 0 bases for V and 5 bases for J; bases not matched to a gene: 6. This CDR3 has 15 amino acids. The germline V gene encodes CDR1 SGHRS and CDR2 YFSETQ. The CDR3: CASSLEPGGLYGYTF. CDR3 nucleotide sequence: TGCGCCAGCAGCTTGGAGCCAGGGGGCTTATATGGCTACACCTTC.

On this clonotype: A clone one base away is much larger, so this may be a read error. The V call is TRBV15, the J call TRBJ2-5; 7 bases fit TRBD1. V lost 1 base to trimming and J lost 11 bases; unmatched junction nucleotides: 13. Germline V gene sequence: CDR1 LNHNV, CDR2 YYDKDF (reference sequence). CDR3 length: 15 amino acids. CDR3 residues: CATSRGSGGYNEQYF. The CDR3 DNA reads TGTGCCACCAGCAGAGGATCAGGGGGATACAATGAGCAGTACTTC.

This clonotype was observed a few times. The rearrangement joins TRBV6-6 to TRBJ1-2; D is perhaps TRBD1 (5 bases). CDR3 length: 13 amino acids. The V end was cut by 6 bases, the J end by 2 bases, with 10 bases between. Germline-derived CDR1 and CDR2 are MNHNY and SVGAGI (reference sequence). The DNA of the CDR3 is TGTGCCAGCAGAGGGGACCTGAACTATGGCTACACCTTC. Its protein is CASRGDLNYGYTF.

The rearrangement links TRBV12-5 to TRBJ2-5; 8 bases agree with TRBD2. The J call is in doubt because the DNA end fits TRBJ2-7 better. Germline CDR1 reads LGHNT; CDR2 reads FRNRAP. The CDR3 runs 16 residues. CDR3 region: CASGSRPGRAAYEQYF. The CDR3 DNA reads TGTGCTAGTGGTTCTAGACCCGGGAGGGCCGCCTACGAGCAGTACTTC.

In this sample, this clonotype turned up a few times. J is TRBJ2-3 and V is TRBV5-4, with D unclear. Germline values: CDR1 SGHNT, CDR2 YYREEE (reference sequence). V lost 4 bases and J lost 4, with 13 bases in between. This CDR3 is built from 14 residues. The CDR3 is CASSTTRTADTQYF. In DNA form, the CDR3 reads TGTGCCAGCAGCACAACAAGGACGGCAGATACGCAGTATTTT.

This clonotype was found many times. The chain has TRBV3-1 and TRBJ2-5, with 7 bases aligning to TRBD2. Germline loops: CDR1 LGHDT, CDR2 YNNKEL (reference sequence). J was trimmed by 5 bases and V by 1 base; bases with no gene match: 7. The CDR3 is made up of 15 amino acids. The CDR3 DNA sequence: TGTGCCAGCAGCCAAGTAGGGAGGGAAGGGGAGACCCAGTACTTC. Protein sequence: CASSQVGREGETQYF.

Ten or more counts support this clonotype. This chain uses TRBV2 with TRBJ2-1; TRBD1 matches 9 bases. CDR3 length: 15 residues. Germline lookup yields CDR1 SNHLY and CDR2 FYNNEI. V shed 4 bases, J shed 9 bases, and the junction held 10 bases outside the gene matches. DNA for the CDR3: TGTGCCAGCAGTGTCGGGACAGGGTCCGACGGTGAGCAGTTCTTC. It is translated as CASSVGTGSDGEQFF.

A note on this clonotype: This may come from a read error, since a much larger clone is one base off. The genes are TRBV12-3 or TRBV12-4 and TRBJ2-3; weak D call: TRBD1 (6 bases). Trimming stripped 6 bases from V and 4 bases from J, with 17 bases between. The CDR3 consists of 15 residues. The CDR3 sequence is CASSRRGQRSDTQYF. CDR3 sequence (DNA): TGTGCCAGCAGCCGACGAGGACAGAGATCAGATACGCAGTATTTT.

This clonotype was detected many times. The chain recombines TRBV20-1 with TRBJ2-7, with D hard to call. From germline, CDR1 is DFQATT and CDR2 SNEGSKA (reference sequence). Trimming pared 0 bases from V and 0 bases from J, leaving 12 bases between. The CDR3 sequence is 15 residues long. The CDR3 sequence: CSARDHRRNSYEQYF. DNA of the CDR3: TGCAGTGCTAGAGATCATAGGCGGAACTCCTACGAGCAGTACTTC.

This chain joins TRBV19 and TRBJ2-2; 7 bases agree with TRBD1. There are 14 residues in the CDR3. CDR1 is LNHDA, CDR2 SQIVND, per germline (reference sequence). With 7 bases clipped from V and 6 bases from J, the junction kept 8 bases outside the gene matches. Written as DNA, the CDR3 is TGTGCCAGTAAAACAGGGGAAGTTGCCGGGGAGCTGTTTTTT. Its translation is CASKTGEVAGELFF.

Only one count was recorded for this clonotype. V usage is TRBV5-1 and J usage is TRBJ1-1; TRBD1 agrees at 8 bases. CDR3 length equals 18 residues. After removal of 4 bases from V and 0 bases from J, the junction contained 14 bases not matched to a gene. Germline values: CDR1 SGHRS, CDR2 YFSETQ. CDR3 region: CASSLYLGQASLNTEAFF. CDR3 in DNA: TGCGCCAGCAGCCTATACTTGGGACAGGCATCCTTGAACACTGAAGCTTTCTTT.

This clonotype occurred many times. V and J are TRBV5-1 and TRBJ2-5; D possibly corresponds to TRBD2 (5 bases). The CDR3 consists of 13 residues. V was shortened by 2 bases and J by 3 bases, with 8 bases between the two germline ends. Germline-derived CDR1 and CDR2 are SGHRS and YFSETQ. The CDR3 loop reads CASSLTGKETQYF. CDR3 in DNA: TGCGCCAGCAGCTTAACGGGAAAAGAGACCCAGTACTTC.

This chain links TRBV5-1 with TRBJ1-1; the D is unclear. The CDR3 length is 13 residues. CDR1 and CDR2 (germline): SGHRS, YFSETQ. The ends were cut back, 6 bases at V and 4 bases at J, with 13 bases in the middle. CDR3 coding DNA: TGCGCCAGCAAATATATACTATCCACTGAAGCTTTCTTT. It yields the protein CASKYILSTEAFF.

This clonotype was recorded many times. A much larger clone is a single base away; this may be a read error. This CDR3 reads CASSRDRGAGQYF. The CDR3 DNA follows: TGTGCCAGCTCCCGAGACAGGGGTGCAGGGCAGTACTTC. The V and J genes are TRBV12-3 or TRBV12-4 and TRBJ2-7; 8 bases agree with TRBD1. V lost 8 bases, J lost 9 bases, and 12 bases stayed unmatched. The CDR3 is made up of 13 amino acids.

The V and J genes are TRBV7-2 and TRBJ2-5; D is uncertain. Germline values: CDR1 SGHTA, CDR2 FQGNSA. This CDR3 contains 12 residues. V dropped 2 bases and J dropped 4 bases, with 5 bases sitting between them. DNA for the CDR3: TGTGCCAGCAGCTTAATTGCAGAGACCCAGTACTTC. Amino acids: CASSLIAETQYF.

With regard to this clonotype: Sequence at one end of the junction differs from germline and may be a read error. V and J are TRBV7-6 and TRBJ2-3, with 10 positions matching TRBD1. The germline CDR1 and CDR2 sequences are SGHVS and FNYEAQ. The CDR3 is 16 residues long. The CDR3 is CAGSPESGTGANTQYF. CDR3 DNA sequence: TGTGCCGGCAGCCCGGAATCCGGGACAGGGGCAAATACGCAGTATTTT.

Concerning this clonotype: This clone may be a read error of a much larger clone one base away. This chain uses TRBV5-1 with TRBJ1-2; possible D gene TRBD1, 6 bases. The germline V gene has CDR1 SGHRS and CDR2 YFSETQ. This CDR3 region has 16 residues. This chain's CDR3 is CASGLESGAGNYGYTF. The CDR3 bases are TGCGCCAGCGGCTTGGAATCGGGGGCGGGAAACTATGGCTACACCTTC.

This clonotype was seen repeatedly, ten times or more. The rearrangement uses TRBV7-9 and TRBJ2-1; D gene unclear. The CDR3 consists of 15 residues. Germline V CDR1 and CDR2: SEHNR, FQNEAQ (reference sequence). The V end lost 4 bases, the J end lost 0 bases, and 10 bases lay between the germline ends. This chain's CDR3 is CASSSVQSSYNEQFF. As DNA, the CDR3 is TGTGCCAGCAGCTCAGTACAAAGCTCCTACAATGAGCAGTTCTTC. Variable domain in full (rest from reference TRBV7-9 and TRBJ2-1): DTGVSQNPRHKITKRGQNVTFRCDPISEHNRLYWYRQTLGQGPEFLTYFQNEAQLEKSRLLSDRFSAERPKGSFSTLEIQRTEQGDSAMYLCASSSVQSSYNEQFFGPGTRLTVL.

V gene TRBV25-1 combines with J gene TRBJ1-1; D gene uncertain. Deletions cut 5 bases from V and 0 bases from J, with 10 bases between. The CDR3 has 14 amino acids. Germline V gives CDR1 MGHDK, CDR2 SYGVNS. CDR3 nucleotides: TGTGCCAGCAGTTCCGTAATAATGAACACTGAAGCTTTCTTT. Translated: CASSSVIMNTEAFF.

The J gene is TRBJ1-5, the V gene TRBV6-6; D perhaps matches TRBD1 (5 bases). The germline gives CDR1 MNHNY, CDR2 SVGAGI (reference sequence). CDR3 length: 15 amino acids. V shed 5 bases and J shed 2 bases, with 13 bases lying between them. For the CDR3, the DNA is TGTGCCAGCAGTCGGGACCCCACCGGCAATCAGCCCCAGCATTTT. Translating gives CASSRDPTGNQPQHF.